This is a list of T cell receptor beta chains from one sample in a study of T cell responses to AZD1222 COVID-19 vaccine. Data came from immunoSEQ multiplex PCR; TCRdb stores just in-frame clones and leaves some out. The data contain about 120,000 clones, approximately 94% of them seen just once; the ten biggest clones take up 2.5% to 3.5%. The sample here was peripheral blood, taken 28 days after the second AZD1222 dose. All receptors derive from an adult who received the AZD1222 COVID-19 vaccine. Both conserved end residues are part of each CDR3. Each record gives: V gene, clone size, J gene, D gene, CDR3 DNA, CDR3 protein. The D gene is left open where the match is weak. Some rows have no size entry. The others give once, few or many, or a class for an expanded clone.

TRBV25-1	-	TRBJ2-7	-	TGTGCCAGCAGTGAGAGGACCGCGGCAGGGGAGCAGTACTTC	CASSERTAAGEQYF
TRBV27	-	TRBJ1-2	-	TGTGCCAGCAGTTTATCCGCCTCGACACTATTGGATGGCTACACCTTC	CASSLSASTLLDGYTF
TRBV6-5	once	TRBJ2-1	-	TGTGCCAGCAGTTACTCGAGGGCAGCGGATGAGCAGTTCTTC	CASSYSRAADEQFF
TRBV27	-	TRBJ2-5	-	TGTGCCAGCAGTTTCCTAGAGGAACAAGAGACCCAGTACTTC	CASSFLEEQETQYF
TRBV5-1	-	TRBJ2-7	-	TGCGCCAGCAGCCCTCGGAGCTCCTACGAGCAGTACTTC	CASSPRSSYEQYF
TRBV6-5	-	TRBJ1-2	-	TGTGCCAGCAGTCGACAGTCGGCTGGCTACACCTTC	CASSRQSAGYTF
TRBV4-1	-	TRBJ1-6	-	TGCGCCAGCAGCCAAGATGGTCCGGCAGGGAATAATTCACCCCTCCACTTT	CASSQDGPAGNNSPLHF
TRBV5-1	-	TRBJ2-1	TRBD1	TGCGCCAGCAGCTTAAATACAGGGGTCGATGAGCAGTTCTTC	CASSLNTGVDEQFF
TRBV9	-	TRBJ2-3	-	TGTGCCAGCAGCGGGGCAGATACGCAGTATTTT	CASSGADTQYF
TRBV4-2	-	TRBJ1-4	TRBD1	TGTGCCAGCAGGACCGCAGGGGGACGTGAAAAACTGTTTTTT	CASRTAGGREKLFF
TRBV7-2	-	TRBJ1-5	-	TGTGCCAGCAGCTACCCGGGACCTGGGGCCCAGCATTTT	CASSYPGPGAQHF
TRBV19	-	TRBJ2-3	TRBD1	TGTGCCAGTAGTATAGATGCTGGGACAGGGGCCACAGATACGCAGTATTTT	CASSIDAGTGATDTQYF
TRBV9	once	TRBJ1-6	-	TGTGCCAGCAGCGTGAAAGGGGTGTGGGATTCACCCCTCCACTTT	CASSVKGVWDSPLHF
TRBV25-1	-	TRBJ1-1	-	TGTGCCAGCAGTGACCGGGACACCCTGAACACTGAAGCTTTCTTT	CASSDRDTLNTEAFF
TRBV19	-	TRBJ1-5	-	TGTGCCAGTAGTATTCGAGGGAGCAATCAGCCCCAGCATTTT	CASSIRGSNQPQHF
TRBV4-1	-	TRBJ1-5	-	TGCGCCAGCAGCCCTACTCGGGCAGATCTTAGCAATCAGCCCCAGCATTTT	CASSPTRADLSNQPQHF
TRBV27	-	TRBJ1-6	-	TGTGCCAGCAGTTTAGATGGCACAGGATTTTCACCCCTCCACTTT	CASSLDGTGFSPLHF
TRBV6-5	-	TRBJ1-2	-	TGTGCCAGCAGGACCCAGGGGCTTACCTATGGCTACACCTTC	CASRTQGLTYGYTF
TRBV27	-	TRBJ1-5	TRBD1	TGTGCCAGCAGTCCCCGACAGGGTAAGGGGCCCCAGCATTTT	CASSPRQGKGPQHF
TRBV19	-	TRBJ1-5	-	TGTGCCAGTAGTATGCTTGTAGGGAGGTCCAATCAGCCCCAGCATTTT	CASSMLVGRSNQPQHF
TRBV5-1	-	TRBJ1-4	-	TGCGCCACCTCTCCCGGGGATGCTAATGAAAAACTGTTTTTT	CATSPGDANEKLFF
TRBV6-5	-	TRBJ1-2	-	TGTGCCAGCAGTTACTCGATGGGGCCCGGGGACTACACCTTC	CASSYSMGPGDYTF
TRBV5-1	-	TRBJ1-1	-	TGCGCCAGCAGCTTGGTGGGGGGCCGAGGGAACACTGAAGCTTTCTTT	CASSLVGGRGNTEAFF
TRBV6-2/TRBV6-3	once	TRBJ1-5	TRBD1	TGTGCCAGCAGCTCGGCCGGCCAGGGGGCGTTTCAGCCCCAGCATTTT	CASSSAGQGAFQPQHF
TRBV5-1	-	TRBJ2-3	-	TGCGCCAGCAAACCCGGCCGGCAGGCCCTTACAGATACGCAGTATTTT	CASKPGRQALTDTQYF
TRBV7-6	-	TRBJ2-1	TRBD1	TGTGCCAGCAGCTCAGGGACAGGGCCCTACAATGAGCAGTTCTTC	CASSSGTGPYNEQFF
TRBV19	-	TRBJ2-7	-	TGTGCCAGTAGTGGGGCGTCCTACGAGCAGTACTTC	CASSGASYEQYF
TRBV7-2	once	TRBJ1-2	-	TGTGCCAGCAGCCCGCACAGGGATTATGGCTACACCTTC	CASSPHRDYGYTF
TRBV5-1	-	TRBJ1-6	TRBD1	TGCGCCAGCAGACAAACAGGGGGTTATTCACCCCTCCACTTT	CASRQTGGYSPLHF
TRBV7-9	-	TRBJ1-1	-	TGTGCCAGCAGCTTTGATAGGGTCACTGAAGCTTTCTTT	CASSFDRVTEAFF
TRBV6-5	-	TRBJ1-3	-	TGTGCCAGCAGTTCCAAGGGTCGCTCTGGAAACACCATATATTTT	CASSSKGRSGNTIYF
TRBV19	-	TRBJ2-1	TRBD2	TGTGCCAGTAGTACGGGCGGGGGTTCGTACAATGAGCAGTTCTTC	CASSTGGGSYNEQFF
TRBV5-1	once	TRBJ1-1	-	TGCGCCAGCAGCTTGGGGCAGGGGAGTTTTACAGGAACTGAAGCTTTCTTT	CASSLGQGSFTGTEAFF
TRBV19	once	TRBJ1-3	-	TGTGCCAGTAGTAACCGGCCTGGAAACACCATATATTTT	CASSNRPGNTIYF